A single T cell receptor (beta chain) is shown here with its context. Its target is not known. The data were taken from a study of shared clonotypes between healthy human individuals. Study-level findings and limits: Rarefaction revealed incomplete sorted-subset sequencing despite large depth.

Germline V gene data show CDR1 as MDHEN and CDR2 as SYDVKM. The CDR3 consists of 14 residues. V was cut by 2 bases and J by 1 base, with 8 bases left in between. Subsets obtained from CD4+ cells comprised CD45RA+ naive and CD45RA-negative memory cells. TCRdb's table, derived via immunoSEQ multiplex PCR, lists solely in-frame clones and lacks some. Of over a million clones in the sample, around 98% were seen once. The V and J genes are TRBV28 and TRBJ1-2; D is perhaps TRBD1 (6 bases). This TCR came from a man younger than 40 in good health. Sequenced: naive CD4+ T cells sorted from blood. Documented subset: CD45RA+ positively selected. The CDR3 DNA follows: TGTGCCAGCAGTTTACAGGGGTATAACTATGGCTACACCTTC. Amino acids: CASSLQGYNYGYTF.